The present T cell receptor beta chain was sequenced within a study of shared clonotypes between healthy human individuals. Study conclusions and caveats: Naive subsets, compared against memory subsets, generally had larger estimated richness values.

This CDR3 is built from 14 residues. V dropped 0 bases and J dropped 4; count of bases not matched to a gene: 0. From germline, CDR1 is MNHEY and CDR2 SVGAGI. To note about this clone: The antigen remains undetermined. The same CDR3 arises from other DNA sequences in this sample as well.

TCRdb's copy holds only in-frame clones and misses some; the assay was immunoSEQ multiplex PCR. The data show around 2.3 million clones, about 94% seen once. Sequenced input: naive CD4+ T cells sorted from blood. Subset indicated: CD45RA+ positively selected. The clonotype originates from a man aged 18 to 30 in good health. The chain carries TRBV6-5 and TRBJ2-7, with 10 bases fitting TRBD1. The CDR3: CASSYSGQGYEQYF. The CDR3 coding sequence is TGTGCCAGCAGTTACTCGGGACAGGGGTACGAGCAGTACTTC.